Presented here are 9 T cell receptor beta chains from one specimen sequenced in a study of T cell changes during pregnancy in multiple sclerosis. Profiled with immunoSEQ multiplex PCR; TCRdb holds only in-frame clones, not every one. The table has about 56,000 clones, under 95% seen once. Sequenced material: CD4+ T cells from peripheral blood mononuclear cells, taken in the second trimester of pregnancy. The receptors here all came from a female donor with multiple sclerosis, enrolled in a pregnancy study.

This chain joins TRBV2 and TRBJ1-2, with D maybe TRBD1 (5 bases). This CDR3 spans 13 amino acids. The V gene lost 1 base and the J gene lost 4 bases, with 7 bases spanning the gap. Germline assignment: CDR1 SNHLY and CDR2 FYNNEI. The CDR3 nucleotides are TGTGCCAGCAGTGAAGGACAGTTCTATGGCTACACCTTC. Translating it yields CASSEGQFYGYTF.

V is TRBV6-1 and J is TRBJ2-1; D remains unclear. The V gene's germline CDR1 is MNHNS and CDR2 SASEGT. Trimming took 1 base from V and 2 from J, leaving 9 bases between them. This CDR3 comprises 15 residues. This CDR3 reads CASSEVQAAYNEQFF. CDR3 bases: TGTGCCAGCAGTGAAGTCCAGGCAGCCTACAATGAGCAGTTCTTC.

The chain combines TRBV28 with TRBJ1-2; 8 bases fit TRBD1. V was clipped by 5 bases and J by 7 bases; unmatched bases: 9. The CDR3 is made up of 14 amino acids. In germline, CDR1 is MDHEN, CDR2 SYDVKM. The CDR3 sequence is CASSGDRRPGGYTF. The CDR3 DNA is TGTGCCAGCAGTGGGGACAGGCGACCGGGTGGCTACACCTTC.

DNA of the CDR3: TGTGCCAGCAGTTTGGGGACGGGACTTATGGCTTTCTTT. It codes for CASSLGTGLMAFF. This rearrangement joins TRBV28 to TRBJ1-1; possible D gene TRBD1, 5 bases. Trimming cost V 3 bases and J 11 bases, with 16 bases left between them. CDR3 length equals 13 residues. In germline, CDR1 is MDHEN, CDR2 SYDVKM.

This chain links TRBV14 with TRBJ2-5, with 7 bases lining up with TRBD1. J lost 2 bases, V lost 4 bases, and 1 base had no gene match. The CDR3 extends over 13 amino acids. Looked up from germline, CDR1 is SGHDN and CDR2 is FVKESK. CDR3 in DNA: TGTGCCAGCAGCCTGGGACAGCAAGAGACCCAGTACTTC. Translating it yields CASSLGQQETQYF.

The CDR3 region has the DNA TGCGCCAGCAGCTTGGGACAGGGGGCTGGAGGCTACACCTTC. Its protein product is CASSLGQGAGGYTF. This rearrangement joins TRBV5-1 to TRBJ1-2; 10 bases fit TRBD1. Looked up from germline, CDR1 is SGHRS and CDR2 is YFSETQ. The trim removed 0 bases at V and 8 bases at J, leaving 4 bases unmatched. The CDR3 contains 14 residues.

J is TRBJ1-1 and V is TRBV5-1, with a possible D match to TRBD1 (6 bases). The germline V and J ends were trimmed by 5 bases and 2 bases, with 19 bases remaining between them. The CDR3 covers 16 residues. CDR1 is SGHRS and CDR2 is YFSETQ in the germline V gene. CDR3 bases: TGCGCCAGCAGTTTTACAGGGAATGTGGAAAACACTGAAGCTTTCTTT. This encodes CASSFTGNVENTEAFF.

The CDR3 nucleotides are TGTGCCATCAGTGAGCAGGACAGGGCGGGCTACGAGCAGTACTTC. Translating it yields CAISEQDRAGYEQYF. This rearrangement joins TRBV10-3 to TRBJ2-7; 8 bases line up with TRBD1. Germline V gene sequence: CDR1 ENHRY, CDR2 SYGVKD. V lost 2 bases, J lost 3 bases, and 6 bases stayed unmatched. The CDR3 runs 15 residues.

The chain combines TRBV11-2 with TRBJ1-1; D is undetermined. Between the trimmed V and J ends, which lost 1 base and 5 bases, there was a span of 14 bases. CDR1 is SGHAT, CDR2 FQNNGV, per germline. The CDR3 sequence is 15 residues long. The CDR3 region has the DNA TGTGCCAGCAGCTTAGTTCGGGGAGCGAGAACTGAAGCTTTCTTT. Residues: CASSLVRGARTEAFF.